These 19 T cell receptor beta chains were all obtained from the same sample, sequenced in a study of T-cell memory formation after mild COVID-19. TCRdb re-called the 5' RACE reads through MiXCR, storing one row per CDR3 protein. The sample lists more than 110,000 distinct CDR3 sequences; roughly 13% were seen once. The specimen sequenced was PBMCs or a T cell subset sorted from them (not recorded which). Source of these receptors: an adult woman who had mild COVID-19 (a few samples of this study predate the infection). Cell type and time point are not known.

This clonotype was picked up a small number of times. The rearrangement joins TRBV2 to TRBJ1-5; the D gene is possibly TRBD1 (5 bases). Germline V CDR1 and CDR2: SNHLY, FYNNEI. The V and J ends lost 6 bases and 6 bases respectively, with 15 bases between them. This CDR3 region has 14 residues. In nucleotides, the CDR3 is TGTGCCAGCAGCTTTCGGGGGGTTGGTCAGCCCCAGCATTTT. Translating gives CASSFRGVGQPQHF.

There are a few counts of this clonotype. The chain combines TRBV4-2 with TRBJ2-1; 9 bases map to TRBD2. The V and J ends lost 3 bases and 0 bases, in that order; junction bases with no gene match: 12. The CDR3 loop spans 19 amino acids. From germline, CDR1 is LGHNA and CDR2 YNFKEQ. The DNA of the CDR3 is TGTGCCAGCAGCCAGGTAGCGGGAGCCCCGAATAGCTCCTACAATGAGCAGTTCTTC. Its protein is CASSQVAGAPNSSYNEQFF.

This clonotype turned up a few times. The chain carries TRBV5-1 and TRBJ2-5; D gene ambiguous. Germline CDR1 SGHRS, CDR2 YFSETQ. CDR3 length equals 14 residues. Trimming stripped 0 bases from V and 4 bases from J, with 10 bases between. For the CDR3, the DNA is TGCGCCAGCAGCTTGGAAGGGTGGGGAGAGACCCAGTACTTC. Residues: CASSLEGWGETQYF.

CDR3 sequence reads: CASSVARNNYGYTF. CDR3 nucleotides: TGTGCCAGCAGCGTAGCCAGGAATAACTATGGCTACACCTTC. The rearrangement uses TRBV9 and TRBJ1-2, with D uncertain. The CDR3 runs 14 residues. The germline V gene encodes CDR1 SGDLS and CDR2 YYNGEE. V was trimmed by 0 bases and J by 1 base, leaving 7 bases between them.

The chain employs TRBV9 and TRBJ2-3; D may be TRBD1 (5 bases). The CDR3 has 14 residues. Germline values: CDR1 SGDLS, CDR2 YYNGEE. Trimming stripped 2 bases from V and 2 bases from J, with 9 bases between. CDR3 DNA: TGTGCCAGCAGCGTCGCGGACAACACAGATACGCAGTATTTT. Translated, it gives CASSVADNTDTQYF.

This clonotype was seen more than once but under ten times. This chain uses TRBV7-9 with TRBJ2-1; 9 bases match TRBD2. In germline, CDR1 is SEHNR, CDR2 FQNEAQ (reference sequence). This CDR3 contains 14 residues. J was trimmed by 10 bases and V by 8 bases; bases with no gene match: 12. CDR3 DNA sequence: TGTGCCAGCTTTAGCGGGGGCCTGTTGGAGGAGCAGTTCTTC. This encodes CASFSGGLLEEQFF.

This clonotype was detected a few times. The chain combines TRBV7-3 with TRBJ2-7; 9 bases agree with TRBD1. V gave up 8 bases and J gave up 5 bases; unmatched junction bases: 10. This CDR3 is 14 amino acids long. CDR1 SGHTA and CDR2 FQGTGA come from the germline V gene. CDR3 DNA sequence: TGTGCCAGCCTCCTGGACAGGGGAGTCCACGAGCAGTACTTC. This encodes CASLLDRGVHEQYF.

The chain joins TRBV5-1 to TRBJ1-1; D remains unclear. The CDR3 is 15 residues long. The ends were cut back, 0 bases at V and 3 bases at J, with 12 bases in the middle. Germline V gene sequence: CDR1 SGHRS, CDR2 YFSETQ. The CDR3 sequence: CASSLGPKKYTEAFF. CDR3 sequence (DNA): TGCGCCAGCAGCTTGGGGCCGAAGAAATACACTGAAGCTTTCTTT. Combining the CDR3 with reference TRBV5-1 and TRBJ1-1 gives the whole variable domain KAGVTQTPRYLIKTRGQQVTLSCSPISGHRSVSWYQQTPGQGLQFLFEYFSETQRNKGNFPGRFSGRQFSNSRSEMNVSTLELGDSALYLCASSLGPKKYTEAFFGQGTRLTVV.

The table lists this clonotype with many counts. The chain links TRBV7-6 to TRBJ2-3, with 13 bases that match TRBD2. Germline assignment: CDR1 SGHVS and CDR2 FNYEAQ. The CDR3 sequence is 18 residues long. J lost 1 base, V lost 2 bases, and 6 bases had no gene match. CDR3 in amino acids: CASSLTPGLAGRTDTQYF. The CDR3 nucleotides read TGTGCCAGCAGCTTAACACCGGGACTAGCGGGACGCACAGATACGCAGTATTTT. The complete variable domain, with remaining parts taken from reference TRBV7-6 and TRBJ2-3, reads GAGVSQSPRYKVTKRGQDVALRCDPISGHVSLYWYRQALGQGPEFLTYFNYEAQQDKSGLPNDRFSAERPEGSISTLTIQRTEQRDSAMYRCASSLTPGLAGRTDTQYFGPGTRLTVL.

This clonotype came up many times. This chain joins TRBV12-3 or TRBV12-4 and TRBJ1-2; possible D gene TRBD1, 6 bases. This CDR3 spans 13 amino acids. V was cut by 1 base and J by 4 bases, with 7 bases left in between. CDR3: CASSLGTVYGYTF. For the CDR3, the DNA is TGTGCCAGCAGTTTAGGGACAGTCTATGGCTACACCTTC.

A few counts support this clonotype. The gene calls are TRBV20-1 and TRBJ2-1; D uncertain. CDR3 size: 14 residues. CDR1 is DFQATT, CDR2 SNEGSKA, per germline (reference sequence). Trimming stripped 0 bases from V and 4 bases from J, with 10 bases between. The CDR3 region has the DNA TGCAGTGCTAGAGAGGGGTTCTTGTACAATGAGCAGTTCTTC. It yields the protein CSAREGFLYNEQFF.

This clonotype showed up many times. The chain couples TRBV29-1 to TRBJ2-7; the D is unclear. The CDR3 totals 12 residues. The germline V gene encodes CDR1 SQVTM and CDR2 ANQGSEA. Between the trimmed V and J ends, which lost 0 bases and 2 bases, there was a span of 5 bases. CDR3 bases: TGCAGCGTTGAAGAGGCAACCTACGAGCAGTACTTC. It specifies CSVEEATYEQYF.

This clonotype was found a few times. In DNA, the CDR3 is TGTGCCAGCTTGGGAGCGGGAGGCCCAGATACGCAGTATTTT. The encoded protein is CASLGAGGPDTQYF. The rearrangement joins TRBV7-8 to TRBJ2-3; 9 bases fit TRBD2. Germline CDR1 SGHVS, CDR2 FQNEAQ. Germline trimming cut 8 bases from V and 4 bases from J; bases unmatched to any gene: 7. The CDR3 is made up of 14 amino acids.

This clonotype was detected a few times. The V and J genes are TRBV7-8 and TRBJ1-1; D gene unclear. Trimming took 4 bases from V and 4 from J, leaving 13 bases between them. This CDR3 contains 14 residues. The germline CDR1 and CDR2 sequences are SGHVS and FQNEAQ. As DNA, the CDR3 is TGTGCCAGCAGCTCAGCCGCGGGTTCCACTGAAGCTTTCTTT. Protein sequence: CASSSAAGSTEAFF.

This clonotype was detected only a few times. The chain is built from TRBV7-3 and TRBJ2-3, with 10 nucleotides matching TRBD2. Germline V lookup: CDR1 SGHTA, CDR2 FQGTGA. The length of the CDR3 is 15 residues. Germline trimming cut 5 bases from V and 4 bases from J; bases unmatched to any gene: 6. CDR3 sequence (DNA): TGTGCCAGCAGCACCGGGACTAGCGCAGCAGATACGCAGTATTTT. This codes for CASSTGTSAADTQYF. Complete variable domain (other parts from reference TRBV7-3 and TRBJ2-3): GAGVSQTPSNKVTEKGKYVELRCDPISGHTALYWYRQSLGQGPEFLIYFQGTGAADDSGLPNDRFFAVRPEGSVSTLKIQRTERGDSAVYLCASSTGTSAADTQYFGPGTRLTVL.

This clonotype was picked up a small number of times. The gene calls are TRBV25-1 and TRBJ2-1, with 9 positions matching TRBD2. Trimming removed 1 base from V and 4 bases from J; junction bases left unmatched: 14. The CDR3 is 19 residues long. Looked up from germline, CDR1 is MGHDK and CDR2 is SYGVNS. CDR3 sequence: CASSESLGAGGPFYNEQFF. CDR3 nucleotides: TGTGCCAGCAGTGAATCCCTAGGAGCGGGGGGCCCATTTTACAATGAGCAGTTCTTC.

The J gene is TRBJ2-7, the V gene TRBV19, with D perhaps TRBD1 or TRBD2 (5 bases each). The V gene lost 5 bases and the J gene lost 4 bases, with 9 bases spanning the gap. The CDR3 extends over 12 amino acids. Germline loops: CDR1 LNHDA, CDR2 SQIVND (reference sequence). The CDR3 protein is CASSPGLYEQYF. The CDR3 DNA reads as TGTGCCAGTAGTCCGGGGCTGTACGAGCAGTACTTC. The full variable domain, rest sourced from reference TRBV19 and TRBJ2-7, is DGGITQSPKYLFRKEGQNVTLSCEQNLNHDAMYWYRQDPGQGLRLIYYSQIVNDFQKGDIAEGYSVSREKKESFPLTVTSAQKNPTAFYLCASSPGLYEQYFGPGTRLTVT.

This clonotype has more than one count but fewer than ten. This chain uses TRBV7-9 with TRBJ1-2; no firm D call. V was trimmed by 1 base and J by 5 bases, leaving 8 bases between them. Germline lookup yields CDR1 SEHNR and CDR2 FQNEAQ (reference sequence). This CDR3 is 13 amino acids long. The CDR3 region is CASSLEVGYGYTF. As DNA, the CDR3 is TGTGCCAGCAGCTTAGAGGTTGGGTATGGCTACACCTTC.

This clonotype has just a few counts. V gene TRBV6-6 combines with J gene TRBJ2-7, with a possible D match to TRBD1 (6 bases). Trimming removed 0 bases at V and 3 bases at J, with 18 bases between. In germline, CDR1 is MNHNY, CDR2 SVGAGI (reference sequence). This CDR3 is built from 17 residues. The CDR3 nucleotides are TGTGCCAGCAGTTACTCGACTTCAGGGGATTCTTTCTACGAGCAGTACTTC. It translates to CASSYSTSGDSFYEQYF.